These T cell receptor beta chains were read from a single sample in a study of blood T cell repertoires in COVID-19. Method: immunoSEQ multiplex PCR; TCRdb's copy keeps in-frame clones and lacks some. The top ten clones hold around 1.4% of a sample with 150,000 to 200,000 clones, 80% to 90% of them seen once. The sample was peripheral blood. These receptors all stem from a woman between 45 and 65 years old with acute or convalescent COVID-19. Both conserved end residues are part of each CDR3. A D gene is named only where the DNA matches it firmly. Clone size appears in some rows only: once, few, many, or a class for an expanded clone.

TRBV2	TRBD1	NA	TRBJ1-1	CASYGGQMNTEAFF	TGTGCCAGTTACGGGGGACAGATGAACACTGAAGCTTTCTTT
TRBV20-1	TRBD2	NA	TRBJ2-3	CSASVSGTDTQYF	TGCAGTGCTAGTGTTAGCGGGACAGATACGCAGTATTTT
TRBV3-1/TRBV3-2	NA	NA	TRBJ1-6	CASSQEIGVDLHSPLHF	TGTGCCAGCAGCCAAGAGATAGGGGTGGATCTCCATTCACCCCTCCACTTT
TRBV6-6	TRBD2	NA	TRBJ2-7	CASSPRGAGYEQYF	TGTGCCAGCAGCCCCCGGGGAGCGGGGTACGAGCAGTACTTC
TRBV7-2	NA	once	TRBJ1-2	CASSLDRVRAYGYTF	TGTGCCAGCAGCTTAGACCGAGTTAGAGCGTATGGCTACACCTTC
TRBV9	TRBD1	NA	TRBJ2-5	CASSVGRTGALGETQYF	TGTGCCAGCAGCGTAGGAAGGACAGGGGCGCTCGGGGAGACCCAGTACTTC
TRBV7-2	NA	NA	TRBJ1-6	CASSFLQNNSPLHF	TGTGCCAGCAGCTTCCTCCAGAACAATTCACCCCTCCACTTT
TRBV3-1/TRBV3-2	NA	NA	TRBJ2-3	CASSQKDSGTQYF	TGTGCCAGCAGCCAAAAGGACTCTGGTACGCAGTATTTT
TRBV7-2	TRBD1	once	TRBJ2-1	CASRHRQGLEQFF	TGTGCCAGCAGACACCGACAGGGGCTAGAGCAGTTCTTC
TRBV19	NA	NA	TRBJ1-1	CASSFLFVREAFF	TGTGCCAGTAGTTTCCTGTTCGTTAGAGAGGCTTTCTTT
TRBV7-9	NA	NA	TRBJ2-3	CASSLQGSYGTQYF	TGTGCCAGCAGCTTACAGGGGTCCTATGGTACGCAGTATTTT
TRBV6-5	NA	NA	TRBJ1-6	CASSPQTGRNSPLHF	TGTGCCAGCAGTCCCCAGACAGGACGAAATTCACCCCTCCACTTT
TRBV9	TRBD1	NA	TRBJ1-2	CASSVGQGVYGYTF	TGTGCCAGCAGCGTAGGGCAGGGGGTATATGGCTACACCTTC
TRBV4-3	TRBD2	NA	TRBJ2-1	CASSQGGREGPYNEQFF	TGCGCCAGCAGCCAAGGGGGCCGGGAGGGCCCCTACAATGAGCAGTTCTTC
TRBV7-9	NA	NA	TRBJ2-3	CASSLGQDRSDTQYF	TGTGCCAGCAGCTTAGGACAAGATCGATCAGATACGCAGTATTTT
TRBV12-3/TRBV12-4	NA	NA	TRBJ2-1	CASRKQINEQFF	TGTGCCAGCAGGAAACAGATAAATGAGCAGTTCTTC
TRBV5-6	NA	NA	TRBJ2-3	CASSSGSYTQYF	TGTGCCAGCAGCTCTGGGAGTTATACGCAGTATTTT
TRBV4-3	NA	once	TRBJ1-1	CASSQEGREATEAFF	TGCGCCAGCAGCCAAGAAGGGAGGGAAGCCACTGAAGCTTTCTTT
TRBV11-2	NA	NA	TRBJ2-7	CASSLETWRVYEQYF	TGTGCCAGCAGCTTAGAGACATGGAGGGTTTACGAGCAGTACTTC
TRBV30	NA	NA	TRBJ1-1	CAWKVAFVNTEAFF	TGTGCCTGGAAGGTAGCGTTCGTAAACACTGAAGCTTTCTTT
TRBV4-1	NA	NA	TRBJ2-4	CASSQEGAGGFGNIQYF	TGCGCCAGCAGCCAGGAGGGGGCGGGAGGTTTTGGAAACATTCAGTACTTC
TRBV30	NA	NA	TRBJ2-5	CAWNFYEGGETQYF	TGTGCCTGGAATTTCTACGAGGGAGGCGAGACCCAGTACTTC
TRBV10-3	TRBD1	NA	TRBJ1-1	CAISVGTGPTNTEAFF	TGTGCCATCAGTGTCGGGACAGGACCCACGAACACTGAAGCTTTCTTT
TRBV18	TRBD2	NA	TRBJ2-1	CASSPPSGGGLNEQFF	TGTGCCAGCTCACCACCGAGCGGGGGGGGCCTCAATGAGCAGTTCTTC
TRBV5-1	TRBD1	NA	TRBJ2-7	CASSFPPGQGARYEQYF	TGCGCCAGCAGCTTTCCACCGGGACAGGGGGCGCGGTACGAGCAGTACTTC
TRBV6-1	TRBD1	once	TRBJ2-3	CASSEQGASDTQYF	TGTGCCAGCAGTGAACAGGGGGCGTCAGATACGCAGTATTTT
TRBV2	NA	NA	TRBJ2-2	CASNIQGTGELFF	TGTGCCAGCAATATTCAGGGGACCGGGGAGCTGTTTTTT
TRBV7-8	TRBD2	NA	TRBJ2-7	CASSLLAGGPREQYF	TGTGCCAGCAGCCTGTTAGCGGGAGGGCCTCGGGAGCAGTACTTC
TRBV5-1	NA	NA	TRBJ1-1	CASSRNERDTEAFF	TGCGCCAGCAGCAGAAACGAGAGGGACACTGAAGCTTTCTTT
TRBV19	TRBD1	NA	TRBJ2-5	CASRKGTGEETQYF	TGTGCCAGTAGAAAAGGGACAGGGGAGGAGACCCAGTACTTC
TRBV7-9	TRBD2	NA	TRBJ2-7	CASSLSGGAYEQYF	TGTGCCAGCAGCTTGAGCGGGGGTGCCTACGAGCAGTACTTC
TRBV29-1	NA	NA	TRBJ1-1	CSVEGTVNTEAFF	TGCAGCGTTGAAGGGACAGTGAACACTGAAGCTTTCTTT
TRBV12-5	NA	NA	TRBJ1-5	CASGLTPGRKESQPQHF	TGTGCTAGTGGTTTGACCCCCGGGAGAAAGGAGAGTCAGCCCCAGCATTTT
TRBV24-1	TRBD1	NA	TRBJ2-1	CATRGTGADEQFF	TGTGCCACCAGAGGGACAGGGGCCGATGAGCAGTTCTTC
TRBV5-4	NA	NA	TRBJ2-3	CASSLSFDTGTDTQYF	TGTGCCAGCAGCTTGAGTTTCGACACAGGCACAGATACGCAGTATTTT
TRBV6-6	TRBD1	NA	TRBJ1-2	CASSRDSHPSYGYTF	TGTGCCAGCAGTCGGGACAGTCACCCCTCCTATGGCTACACCTTC
TRBV6-6	TRBD1	NA	TRBJ1-2	CASSSTGTGEDGYTF	TGTGCCAGCAGTTCGACCGGGACAGGGGAAGATGGCTACACCTTC
TRBV5-6	NA	NA	TRBJ1-3	CASSLQDMMNTIYF	TGTGCCAGCAGCTTGCAAGACATGATGAACACCATATATTTT
TRBV5-1	NA	NA	TRBJ1-3	CASSLGRMGNTIYF	TGCGCCAGCAGCTTGGGCAGGATGGGAAACACCATATATTTT
TRBV6-5	TRBD1	NA	TRBJ1-3	CASSSGTGDGNTIYF	TGTGCCAGCAGTTCCGGGACAGGTGACGGAAACACCATATATTTT
TRBV9	TRBD2	NA	TRBJ2-7	CASSVGAGAYEQYF	TGTGCCAGCAGCGTAGGAGCGGGAGCCTACGAGCAGTACTTC
TRBV4-2	NA	NA	TRBJ1-2	CASSRGGGDGYTF	TGTGCCAGCAGCCGTGGGGGCGGCGATGGCTACACCTTC
TRBV5-1	TRBD1	NA	TRBJ1-4	CASSLGDRVEKLFF	TGCGCCAGCAGCTTGGGGGACAGGGTTGAAAAACTGTTTTTT
TRBV5-1	NA	NA	TRBJ1-1	CASSSSVVNTEAFF	TGCGCCAGCAGCTCTTCGGTGGTGAACACTGAAGCTTTCTTT
TRBV5-1	NA	once	TRBJ2-3	CASSGMAGAGDTQYF	TGCGCCAGCAGCGGGATGGCGGGGGCCGGAGATACGCAGTATTTT
TRBV2	TRBD1	NA	TRBJ2-2	CASRSEQGITGELFF	TGTGCCAGCAGATCGGAACAGGGGATCACCGGGGAGCTGTTTTTT
TRBV29-1	TRBD1	once	TRBJ1-1	CSVTRTGSNTEAFF	TGCAGCGTTACCCGGACAGGGAGTAACACTGAAGCTTTCTTT
TRBV7-9	NA	NA	TRBJ1-1	CASSSQGTEAFF	TGTGCCAGCAGCTCGCAGGGAACTGAAGCTTTCTTT
TRBV6-1	NA	NA	TRBJ2-1	CASTLSSYNEQFF	TGTGCCAGCACCCTGAGCTCCTACAATGAGCAGTTCTTC
TRBV10-3	TRBD2	once	TRBJ2-3	CAISVVIAGGTDTQYF	TGTGCCATCAGTGTGGTAATAGCGGGGGGCACAGATACGCAGTATTTT
TRBV15	TRBD1	NA	TRBJ2-7	CATSTDRVIYEQYF	TGTGCCACCAGCACCGACAGGGTAATCTACGAGCAGTACTTC
TRBV2	NA	NA	TRBJ1-2	CASRLKAGNYGYTF	TGTGCCAGCCGCCTCAAAGCGGGAAACTATGGCTACACCTTC
TRBV6-4	NA	NA	TRBJ1-1	CASSGGQRNTEAFF	TGTGCCAGCAGTGGTGGGCAAAGGAACACTGAAGCTTTCTTT
TRBV5-1	TRBD1	NA	TRBJ2-3	CASSLAWGQGARTDTQYF	TGCGCCAGCAGCTTGGCTTGGGGTCAGGGGGCCCGCACAGATACGCAGTATTTT
TRBV7-3	TRBD1	NA	TRBJ1-1	CASSPRDRVEAFF	TGTGCCAGCAGCCCCCGGGACAGGGTAGAAGCTTTCTTT
TRBV18	NA	NA	TRBJ2-5	CASSTRTAQETQYF	TGTGCCAGCTCAACTAGGACAGCACAAGAGACCCAGTACTTC
TRBV7-2	TRBD2	once	TRBJ2-7	CASSLASGSLYEQYF	TGTGCCAGCAGCTTAGCGAGCGGGAGTCTCTACGAGCAGTACTTC
TRBV7-6	TRBD2	NA	TRBJ2-5	CASSLALAGETQYF	TGTGCCAGCAGCTTAGCGCTAGCGGGGGAGACCCAGTACTTC